The 30 T cell receptor beta chains below were found in one sample sequenced in a study of CD8 T cells in ankylosing spondylitis. Each CDR3 protein is one row after TCRdb ran MiXCR on the 5' RACE reads. The sample has about 33,000 distinct CDR3 sequences, approximately 10% seen once; the top ten hold 20%. Sequenced input: synovial fluid, either unsorted or a sorted T cell fraction (not recorded which). The receptors here all came from a male donor with ankylosing spondylitis.

This clonotype appeared a few times. The chain links TRBV6-5 to TRBJ1-1, with D perhaps TRBD1 (5 bases). This CDR3 region has 14 residues. Germline lookup yields CDR1 MNHEY and CDR2 SVGAGI. V lost 4 bases and J lost 10, with 19 bases in between. CDR3 in DNA: TGTGCCAGCAGTTTCCGGCGGGACTCTTCAGGAGCTTTCTTT. This encodes CASSFRRDSSGAFF.

The J gene is TRBJ2-6, the V gene TRBV12-3 or TRBV12-4, with no clear D. Trimming removed 1 base from V and 0 bases from J, with 16 bases in between. The length of the CDR3 is 19 residues. CDR3 DNA: TGTGCCAGCAGTTTAGAGTGGGGAAGGCTGAACTCTGGGGCCAACGTCCTGACTTTC. It codes for CASSLEWGRLNSGANVLTF.

This clonotype was found many times. The V and J genes are TRBV5-1 and TRBJ2-2, with TRBD2 matching 8 bases. CDR3 size: 15 residues. CDR1 SGHRS and CDR2 YFSETQ come from the germline V gene. Germline trimming cut 2 bases from V and 3 bases from J; bases unmatched to any gene: 3. The CDR3 DNA reads as TGCGCCAGCAGCTTTGCAGCGGGGGACACCGGGGAGCTGTTTTTT. Translated, it gives CASSFAAGDTGELFF.

The table lists this clonotype with a few counts. The J gene is TRBJ2-1, the V gene TRBV27; no clear D gene. The CDR3 extends over 15 amino acids. V was shortened by 2 bases and J by 0 bases, with 8 bases between the two germline ends. The germline CDR1 and CDR2 sequences are MNHEY and SMNVEV (reference sequence). This CDR3 reads CASSLLVSSYNEQFF. As DNA, the CDR3 is TGTGCCAGCAGTTTACTGGTTAGCTCCTACAATGAGCAGTTCTTC.

This clonotype was found a few times. This sequence joins TRBV5-5 and TRBJ2-5; D uncertain. Trimming removed 0 bases from V and 2 bases from J, with 14 bases in between. This CDR3 region has 16 residues. CDR1 is SGHKS, CDR2 YYEKEE, per germline (reference sequence). In nucleotides, the CDR3 is TGTGCCAGCAGCTTGGAATTTTTCCTAGATCAAGAGACCCAGTACTTC. It encodes CASSLEFFLDQETQYF.

This clonotype was counted at least ten times. The chain couples TRBV2 to TRBJ2-7; D ambiguous. The germline V gene encodes CDR1 SNHLY and CDR2 FYNNEI. Deletions cut 8 bases from V and 0 bases from J, with 11 bases between. The CDR3 is 13 residues long. The CDR3 bases are TGTGCCAGCGCCGTACTACGCTCCTACGAGCAGTACTTC. Translation: CASAVLRSYEQYF.

The chain is built from TRBV2 and TRBJ2-7; 7 bases align to TRBD1. The CDR3 consists of 15 residues. The germline gives CDR1 SNHLY, CDR2 FYNNEI. The ends lost 6 bases at V and 1 base at J; junction bases unmatched: 9. DNA for the CDR3: TGTGCCAGCAGGTTACACACAGGGGCTTCCTACGAGCAGTACTTC. It yields the protein CASRLHTGASYEQYF.

This clonotype was counted many times. The chain carries TRBV28 and TRBJ2-5; D not resolved. V lost 3 bases to trimming and J lost 5 bases, with 13 bases between them. Germline CDR1 is MDHEN and CDR2 is SYDVKM. This CDR3 has 14 amino acids. As DNA, the CDR3 is TGTGCCAGCAGTTTGGGTGGCCAAGGGGAGACCCAGTACTTC. Its protein product is CASSLGGQGETQYF.

This clonotype was counted only a few times. V usage is TRBV5-8 and J usage is TRBJ2-3; unclear D gene. The CDR3 extends over 16 amino acids. Trimming cost V 0 bases and J 0 bases, with 11 bases left between them. Per the germline V gene, CDR1 is SGHTS and CDR2 is YDEGEE. In DNA form, the CDR3 reads TGTGCCAGCAGCTTGGATTGGGCGCCTAGCACAGATACGCAGTATTTT. This sequence encodes CASSLDWAPSTDTQYF.

This clonotype was counted ten times or more. The chain has TRBV11-2 and TRBJ2-7; the D is unclear. The V gene's germline CDR1 is SGHAT and CDR2 FQNNGV. This CDR3 contains 11 residues. The V end was cut by 6 bases, the J end by 9 bases, with 12 bases between. CDR3 sequence: CASSSPLAQYF. CDR3 in DNA: TGTGCCAGCAGTTCCCCATTAGCGCAGTACTTC.

V gene TRBV10-3 combines with J gene TRBJ2-1; 7 bases are a match to TRBD2. The CDR3 runs to 15 residues. Germline assignment: CDR1 ENHRY and CDR2 SYGVKD. Germline trimming cut 3 bases from V and 5 bases from J; bases unmatched to any gene: 7. This chain's CDR3 is CAISDPSSGNNEQFF. CDR3 nucleotides: TGTGCCATCAGTGATCCATCTAGCGGAAACAATGAGCAGTTCTTC.

This clonotype was found many times. The chain uses TRBV9 and TRBJ2-1; D is tentatively TRBD1 or TRBD2 (5 bases each). Germline V CDR1 and CDR2: SGDLS, YYNGEE. CDR3 size: 13 residues. The ends were cut back, 3 bases at V and 15 bases at J, with 19 bases in the middle. CDR3: CASSAGTSPYLFF. The CDR3 region has the DNA TGTGCCAGCAGCGCAGGGACCTCCCCATATTTGTTCTTC.

This clonotype was recorded many times. V and J are TRBV10-3 and TRBJ2-7; D remains ambiguous. The CDR3 extends over 13 amino acids. Trimming took off 3 bases at V and 0 bases at J, with 6 bases between the two ends. Germline CDR1 ENHRY, CDR2 SYGVKD. CDR3 bases: TGTGCCATCAGTGAAGGAAACTCCTACGAGCAGTACTTC. It is translated as CAISEGNSYEQYF.

This sequence joins TRBV7-8 and TRBJ2-7; 12 bases agree with TRBD1. The germline gives CDR1 SGHVS, CDR2 FQNEAQ. This CDR3 spans 14 amino acids. Unmatched junction bases numbered 5, after V lost 5 bases and J lost 6 bases. The CDR3 coding sequence is TGTGCCAGCAGCGAGGGGACAGGGGGCTCCGAGCAGTACTTC. As protein: CASSEGTGGSEQYF. Based on the CDR3 plus reference TRBV7-8 and TRBJ2-7, the full variable domain is GAGVSQSPRYKVAKRGQDVALRCDPISGHVSLFWYQQALGQGPEFLTYFQNEAQLDKSGLPSDRFFAERPEGSVSTLKIQRTQQEDSAVYLCASSEGTGGSEQYFGPGTRLTVT.

This clonotype was seen only a few times. This sequence joins TRBV11-2 and TRBJ2-3, with no clear D. CDR1 is SGHAT and CDR2 is FQNNGV in the germline V gene. CDR3 length equals 14 residues. The germline V and J ends were trimmed by 4 bases and 3 bases, with 11 bases remaining between them. CDR3 sequence (DNA): TGTGCCAGCAGCTCACATTTGATTACAGATACGCAGTATTTT. It is translated as CASSSHLITDTQYF.

This chain joins TRBV6-1 and TRBJ2-7; 7 bases are a match to TRBD1. There are 15 residues in the CDR3. Germline V gene lookup returns CDR1 MNHNS and CDR2 SASEGT. The V gene end was trimmed by 5 bases and the J gene end by 5 bases; junction bases not matched to a gene: 12. The CDR3: CASSPTGEPYHEQYF. DNA for the CDR3: TGTGCCAGCAGTCCAACAGGGGAGCCTTACCACGAGCAGTACTTC.

This clonotype was found many times. V and J are TRBV5-1 and TRBJ2-2; D not resolved. Trimming removed 1 base at V and 3 bases at J, with 7 bases between. CDR1 and CDR2 (germline): SGHRS, YFSETQ. The CDR3 spans 14 residues. CDR3 protein: CASSLFPYTGELFF. As DNA, the CDR3 is TGCGCCAGCAGCTTGTTTCCCTACACCGGGGAGCTGTTTTTT.

In this sample, this clonotype is medium-sized. This chain connects TRBV6-5 to TRBJ2-1, with 11 bases lining up with TRBD2. V shed 5 bases, J shed 6 bases, and the junction held 9 bases outside the gene matches. This CDR3 is built from 16 residues. Germline-derived CDR1 and CDR2 are MNHEY and SVGAGI. The CDR3 bases are TGTGCCAGCAGTCGCTATAGCGGGAGGGCACCCAATGAGCAGTTCTTC. Amino acids: CASSRYSGRAPNEQFF.

This clonotype was picked up one time. V and J are TRBV20-1 and TRBJ1-5; 7 nucleotides match TRBD1. The germline V gene encodes CDR1 DFQATT and CDR2 SNEGSKA (reference sequence). The CDR3 is made up of 13 amino acids. The junction had 9 bases not matched to a gene; V was cut back by 5 bases and J by 8 bases. DNA for the CDR3: TGCAGTGCTCCGACAGGGTTCAGAGAGCCCCAGCATTTT. Amino acids: CSAPTGFREPQHF.

The chain is built from TRBV20-1 and TRBJ2-5; D not resolved. This CDR3 spans 13 amino acids. V was trimmed by 0 bases and J by 7 bases, leaving 12 bases between them. CDR1 and CDR2 (germline): DFQATT, SNEGSKA (reference sequence). CDR3 coding DNA: TGCAGTGCTAGAGATTGGGCCCCGGGGACCCAGTACTTC. Translating gives CSARDWAPGTQYF.

This clonotype was observed a handful of times. The chain joins TRBV7-3 to TRBJ2-7, with D possibly being TRBD1 or TRBD2 (5 bases each). The CDR3 spans 14 residues. With 5 bases removed from V and 0 bases from J, the gap between germline ends came to 11 bases. Germline lookup yields CDR1 SGHTA and CDR2 FQGTGA. CDR3 coding DNA: TGTGCCAGCAGCATGGGGGTGGGCTCCTACGAGCAGTACTTC. Protein: CASSMGVGSYEQYF. Together with reference TRBV7-3 and TRBJ2-7, the CDR3 gives the full variable domain: GAGVSQTPSNKVTEKGKYVELRCDPISGHTALYWYRQSLGQGPEFLIYFQGTGAADDSGLPNDRFFAVRPEGSVSTLKIQRTERGDSAVYLCASSMGVGSYEQYFGPGTRLTVT.

This clonotype was recorded at least ten times. J is TRBJ2-5 and V is TRBV21-1; the table's TRBD2 call for D was not verified on the DNA. TRBV21-1 is a pseudogene segment. This CDR3 region has 18 residues. DNA of the CDR3: TGTGCCAGCAGCAAGACTAGCGGGGGAACCCCAGCTCAAGAGACCCAGTACTTC. Translation gives CASSKTSGGTPAQETQYF.

Regarding this clonotype: An end of the junction differs from the germline gene, which may be a read error. The V gene is TRBV2, the J gene TRBJ1-1; 9 positions match TRBD1. The V gene's germline CDR1 is SNHLY and CDR2 FYNNEI. The CDR3 consists of 11 residues. CDR3 amino acids: CAGRQGAEAFF. In DNA, the CDR3 is TGTGCCGGCAGACAGGGGGCTGAAGCTTTCTTT.

This clonotype was seen only a few times. The rearrangement links TRBV7-2 to TRBJ1-4; D is perhaps TRBD1 (5 bases). Trimming pared 10 bases from V and 6 bases from J, leaving 18 bases between. Germline CDR1 is SGHTA and CDR2 is FQGNSA. This CDR3 has 14 residues. Written as DNA, the CDR3 is TGTGCCACTTCTTTTGGAAGGGGTCATGAAAAACTGTTTTTT. Its translation: CATSFGRGHEKLFF.

V is TRBV20-1 and J is TRBJ2-1, with 7 bases identical to TRBD2. Germline V lookup: CDR1 DFQATT, CDR2 SNEGSKA (reference sequence). V shed 5 bases, J shed 0 bases, and the junction held 4 bases outside the gene matches. The CDR3 totals 14 residues. This CDR3 is CSAQLARSYNEQFF. CDR3 nucleotides: TGCAGTGCTCAACTAGCGCGCTCCTACAATGAGCAGTTCTTC.

This clonotype was counted at least ten times. The chain uses TRBV11-1 and TRBJ2-2; D not resolved. The CDR3 is 12 amino acids. Trimming stripped 4 bases from V and 7 bases from J, with 7 bases between. Germline CDR1 is SGHAT and CDR2 is FQDESV (reference sequence). The DNA of the CDR3 is TGTGCCAGCAGCTGGGATCGCGGGGAGCTGTTTTTT. Residues: CASSWDRGELFF.

There are many counts of this clonotype. The chain uses TRBV7-3 and TRBJ2-1; 10 bases fit TRBD2. The V and J ends lost 6 bases and 1 base, in that order; junction bases with no gene match: 9. CDR1 is SGHTA and CDR2 is FQGTGA in the germline V gene. This CDR3 has 17 residues. The CDR3 is CASSLHPGLASYNEQFF. The CDR3 DNA is TGTGCCAGCAGTTTACACCCGGGACTAGCGTCCTACAATGAGCAGTTCTTC.

The chain recombines TRBV2 with TRBJ2-5; no clear D gene. Germline V gene lookup returns CDR1 SNHLY and CDR2 FYNNEI. CDR3 length: 15 residues. Trimming removed 6 bases from V and 0 bases from J, with 14 bases in between. In DNA, the CDR3 is TGTGCCAGCAGGGTTGAGCGCCTGTACCAAGAGACCCAGTACTTC. Encoded protein: CASRVERLYQETQYF.

This clonotype showed up many times. V is TRBV28 and J is TRBJ2-2; TRBD2 might be the D (6 bases). The length of the CDR3 is 15 residues. CDR1 and CDR2 (germline): MDHEN, SYDVKM. The ends were cut back, 6 bases at V and 0 bases at J, with 11 bases in the middle. The CDR3 region has the DNA TGTGCCAGCAGGCCACGGGGGTCGAACACCGGGGAGCTGTTTTTT. As protein: CASRPRGSNTGELFF.

The chain couples TRBV7-2 to TRBJ2-5, with 14 bases identical to TRBD2. The junction had 4 bases not matched to a gene; V was cut back by 4 bases and J by 3 bases. Germline V gene sequence: CDR1 SGHTA, CDR2 FQGNSA. This CDR3 comprises 16 residues. CDR3 loop: CASSSWGLAGEETQYF. The CDR3, as DNA: TGTGCCAGCAGCTCCTGGGGACTAGCGGGAGAAGAGACCCAGTACTTC. Full variable domain (rest looked up from reference TRBV7-2 and TRBJ2-5): GAGVSQSPSNKVTEKGKDVELRCDPISGHTALYWYRQSLGQGLEFLIYFQGNSAPDKSGLPSDRFSAERTGGSVSTLTIQRTQQEDSAVYLCASSSWGLAGEETQYFGPGTRLLVL.